What follows describes a single TCR beta chain. The CDR3 sequence is 13 residues long. From germline, CDR1 is SGHAT and CDR2 FQNNGV. Trimming cost V 6 bases and J 3 bases, with 11 bases left between them. This sample was included in a study of CD8 T cells in Susac syndrome. With random hexamers, reverse transcription was performed on about 0.5 to 1 ug of RNA. One entry per CDR3 protein results from TCRdb running MiXCR on the immunoSEQ multiplex PCR reads. Of 100,000 to 150,000 distinct CDR3 sequences detected, 80% to 85% appear once; the ten largest clones hold 0.45% to 0.65%. Negative isolation yielded the CD8+ and CD4+ T cells, while FACS enriched the TEMRA cells.

Sequenced: CD8+ T cells from PBMCs. The TCR comes from a human donor with multiple sclerosis. V gene TRBV11-2 combines with J gene TRBJ1-1; no clear D. The CDR3 nucleotides read TGTGCCAGCAGAACCGGTATCCACACTGAAGCTTTCTTT. Its protein is CASRTGIHTEAFF.